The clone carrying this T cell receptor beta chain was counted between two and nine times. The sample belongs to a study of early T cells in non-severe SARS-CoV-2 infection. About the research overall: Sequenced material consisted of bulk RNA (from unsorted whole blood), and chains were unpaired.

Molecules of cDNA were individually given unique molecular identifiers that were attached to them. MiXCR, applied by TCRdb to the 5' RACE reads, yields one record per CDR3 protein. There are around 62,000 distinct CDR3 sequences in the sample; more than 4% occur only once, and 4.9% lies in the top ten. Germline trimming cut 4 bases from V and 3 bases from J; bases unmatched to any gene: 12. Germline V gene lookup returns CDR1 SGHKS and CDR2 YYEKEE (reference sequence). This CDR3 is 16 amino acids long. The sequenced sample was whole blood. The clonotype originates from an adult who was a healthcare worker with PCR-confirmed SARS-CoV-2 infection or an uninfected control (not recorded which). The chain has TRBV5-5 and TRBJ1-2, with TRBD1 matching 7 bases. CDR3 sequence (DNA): TGTGCCAGCAGCCGACACAGACAGGGAAAGTACTATGGCTACACCTTC. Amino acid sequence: CASSRHRQGKYYGYTF.